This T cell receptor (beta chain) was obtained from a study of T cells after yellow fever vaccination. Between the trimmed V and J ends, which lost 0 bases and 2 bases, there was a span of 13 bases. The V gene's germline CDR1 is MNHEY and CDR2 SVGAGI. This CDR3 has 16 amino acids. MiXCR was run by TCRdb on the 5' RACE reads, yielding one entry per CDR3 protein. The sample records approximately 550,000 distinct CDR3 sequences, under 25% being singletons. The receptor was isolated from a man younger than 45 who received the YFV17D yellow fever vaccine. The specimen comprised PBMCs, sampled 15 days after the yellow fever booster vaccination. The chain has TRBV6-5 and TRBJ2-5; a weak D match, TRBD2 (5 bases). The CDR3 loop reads CASSYSRGWAQETQYF. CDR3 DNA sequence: TGTGCCAGCAGTTACTCACGGGGTTGGGCGCAAGAGACCCAGTACTTC.